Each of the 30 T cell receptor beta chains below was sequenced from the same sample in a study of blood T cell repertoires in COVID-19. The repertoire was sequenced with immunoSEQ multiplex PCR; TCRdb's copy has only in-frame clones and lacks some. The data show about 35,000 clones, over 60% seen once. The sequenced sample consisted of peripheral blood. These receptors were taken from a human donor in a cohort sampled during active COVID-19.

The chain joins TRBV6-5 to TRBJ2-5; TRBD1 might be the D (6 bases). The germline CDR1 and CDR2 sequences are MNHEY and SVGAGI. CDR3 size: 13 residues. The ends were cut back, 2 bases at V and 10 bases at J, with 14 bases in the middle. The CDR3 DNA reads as TGTGCCAGCAGTTACCCAAACCGACAGGTCCAGTACTTC. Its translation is CASSYPNRQVQYF.

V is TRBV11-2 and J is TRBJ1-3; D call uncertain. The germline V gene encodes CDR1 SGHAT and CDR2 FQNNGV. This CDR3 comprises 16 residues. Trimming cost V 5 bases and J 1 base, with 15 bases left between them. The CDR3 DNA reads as TGTGCCAGCAGCCGTACAGATTTTTTATCTGGAAACACCATATATTTT. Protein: CASSRTDFLSGNTIYF.

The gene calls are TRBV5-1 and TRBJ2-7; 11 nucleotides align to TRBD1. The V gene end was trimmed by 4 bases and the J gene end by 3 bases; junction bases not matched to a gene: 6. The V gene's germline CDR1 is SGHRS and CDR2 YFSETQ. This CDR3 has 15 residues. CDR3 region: CASSLGTGGNYEQYF. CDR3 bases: TGCGCCAGCAGCCTAGGGACAGGGGGTAACTACGAGCAGTACTTC.

As DNA, the CDR3 is TGTGCCAGCAGGGGCGGGACGGTTAATGAAAAACTGTTTTTT. It yields the protein CASRGGTVNEKLFF. This sequence joins TRBV2 and TRBJ1-4, with TRBD1 as a possible D gene (5 bases). Germline V gives CDR1 SNHLY, CDR2 FYNNEI. The CDR3 consists of 14 residues. V was cut by 6 bases and J by 4 bases, with 12 bases left in between.

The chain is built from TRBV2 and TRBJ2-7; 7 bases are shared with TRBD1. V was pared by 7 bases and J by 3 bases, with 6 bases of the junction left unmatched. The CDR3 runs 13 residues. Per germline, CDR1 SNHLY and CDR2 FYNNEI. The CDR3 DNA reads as TGTGCCAGCACCACGGACAGGAACTACGAGCAGTACTTC. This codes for CASTTDRNYEQYF.

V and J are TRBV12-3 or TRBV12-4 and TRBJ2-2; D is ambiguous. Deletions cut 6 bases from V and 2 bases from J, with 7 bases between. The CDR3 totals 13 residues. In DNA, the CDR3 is TGTGCCAGCAGCAAGAGAAACACCGGGGAGCTGTTTTTT. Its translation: CASSKRNTGELFF.

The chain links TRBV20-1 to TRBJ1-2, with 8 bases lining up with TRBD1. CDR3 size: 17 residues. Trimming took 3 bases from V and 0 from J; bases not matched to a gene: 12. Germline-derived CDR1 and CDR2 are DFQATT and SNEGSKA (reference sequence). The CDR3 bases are TGCAGTGCTAGTTTAGGGGGGCCACAGGGGGCTAACTATGGCTACACCTTC. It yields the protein CSASLGGPQGANYGYTF.

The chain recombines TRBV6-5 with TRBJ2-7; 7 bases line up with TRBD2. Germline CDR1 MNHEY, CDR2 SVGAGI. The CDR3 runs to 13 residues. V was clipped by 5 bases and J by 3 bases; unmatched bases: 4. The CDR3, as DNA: TGTGCCAGCAGTACTAGCGTCAACTACGAGCAGTACTTC. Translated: CASSTSVNYEQYF.

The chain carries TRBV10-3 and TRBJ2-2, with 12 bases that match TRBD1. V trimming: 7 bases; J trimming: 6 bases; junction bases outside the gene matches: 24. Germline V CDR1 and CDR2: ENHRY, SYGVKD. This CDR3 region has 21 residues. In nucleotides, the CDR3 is TGTGCCATCAACAGGGGACAGGGGGCGGTCGGAAAAAGAAGGGAGTCCGGGGAGCTGTTTTTT. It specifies CAINRGQGAVGKRRESGELFF.

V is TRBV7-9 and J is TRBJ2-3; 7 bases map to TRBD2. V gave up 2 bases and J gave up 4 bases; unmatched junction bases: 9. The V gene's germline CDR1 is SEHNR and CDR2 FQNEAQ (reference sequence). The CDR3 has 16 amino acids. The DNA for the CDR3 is TGTGCCAGCAGCTTATATCTTGGGAGGGCCGCAGATACGCAGTATTTT. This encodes CASSLYLGRAADTQYF. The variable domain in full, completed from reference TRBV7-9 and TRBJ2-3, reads DTGVSQNPRHKITKRGQNVTFRCDPISEHNRLYWYRQTLGQGPEFLTYFQNEAQLEKSRLLSDRFSAERPKGSFSTLEIQRTEQGDSAMYLCASSLYLGRAADTQYFGPGTRLTVL.

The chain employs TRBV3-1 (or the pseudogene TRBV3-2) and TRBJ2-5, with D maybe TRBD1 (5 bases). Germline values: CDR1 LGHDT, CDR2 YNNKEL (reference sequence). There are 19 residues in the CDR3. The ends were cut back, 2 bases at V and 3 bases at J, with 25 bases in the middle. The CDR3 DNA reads TGTGCCAGCAGCCAAATAGATCGAAGGACAAGGCCTTTAGAAGAGACCCAGTACTTC. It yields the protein CASSQIDRRTRPLEETQYF.

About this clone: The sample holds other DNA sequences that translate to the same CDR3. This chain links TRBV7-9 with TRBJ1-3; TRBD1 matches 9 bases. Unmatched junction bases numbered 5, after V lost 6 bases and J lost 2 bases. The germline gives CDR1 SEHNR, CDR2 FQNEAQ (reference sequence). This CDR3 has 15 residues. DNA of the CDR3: TGTGCCAGCAGACCCGGACAGGGGACTGGAAACACCATATATTTT. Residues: CASRPGQGTGNTIYF.

CDR3 loop: CATRGVRTEAFF. CDR3 bases: TGTGCCACCCGGGGGGTAAGGACTGAAGCTTTCTTT. This chain joins TRBV18 and TRBJ1-1, with D tentatively TRBD1 (5 bases). The germline V gene encodes CDR1 KGHSH and CDR2 LQKENI. V was clipped by 10 bases and J by 5 bases, with 14 bases between them. This CDR3 is 12 amino acids long.

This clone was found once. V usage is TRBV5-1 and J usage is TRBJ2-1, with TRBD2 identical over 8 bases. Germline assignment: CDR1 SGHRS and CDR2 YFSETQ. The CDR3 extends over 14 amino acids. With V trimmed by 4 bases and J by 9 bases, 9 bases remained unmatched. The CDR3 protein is CASSLMGLDTEQFF. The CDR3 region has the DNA TGCGCCAGCAGCCTCATGGGACTAGATACTGAGCAGTTCTTC.

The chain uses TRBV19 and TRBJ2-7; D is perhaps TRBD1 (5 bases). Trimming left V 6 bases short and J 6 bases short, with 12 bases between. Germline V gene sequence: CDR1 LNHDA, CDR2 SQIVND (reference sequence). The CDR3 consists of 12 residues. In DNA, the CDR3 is TGTGCCAGTAGCGAAGGGGTCGGCGAGCAGTACTTC. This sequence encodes CASSEGVGEQYF.

The CDR3 is CASSPRTGGVETQYF. The CDR3 nucleotides read TGTGCCAGCAGCCCAAGAACAGGGGGCGTAGAGACCCAGTACTTC. The rearrangement joins TRBV5-4 to TRBJ2-5; 9 bases line up with TRBD1. Germline values: CDR1 SGHNT, CDR2 YYREEE (reference sequence). This CDR3 region has 15 residues. J lost 4 bases, V lost 4 bases, and 8 bases had no gene match.

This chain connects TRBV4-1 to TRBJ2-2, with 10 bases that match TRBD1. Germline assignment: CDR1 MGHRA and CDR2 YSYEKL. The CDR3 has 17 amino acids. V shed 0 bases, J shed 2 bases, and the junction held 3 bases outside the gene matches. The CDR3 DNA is TGCGCCAGCAGCCAAGATAGACAGGGGGCCAACACCGGGGAGCTGTTTTTT. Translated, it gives CASSQDRQGANTGELFF.

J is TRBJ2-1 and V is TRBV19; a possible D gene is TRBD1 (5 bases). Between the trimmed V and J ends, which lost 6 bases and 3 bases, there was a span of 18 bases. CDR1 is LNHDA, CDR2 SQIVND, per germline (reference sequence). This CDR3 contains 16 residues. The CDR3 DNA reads TGTGCCAGTAGCACAGGTGTTGCTCTACTCTACAATGAGCAGTTCTTC. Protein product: CASSTGVALLYNEQFF.

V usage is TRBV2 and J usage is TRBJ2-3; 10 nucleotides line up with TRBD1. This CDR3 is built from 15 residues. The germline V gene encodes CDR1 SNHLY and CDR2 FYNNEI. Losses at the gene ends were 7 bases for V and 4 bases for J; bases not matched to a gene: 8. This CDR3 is CASIGGTGVADTQYF. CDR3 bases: TGTGCCAGCATCGGTGGGACAGGGGTCGCAGATACGCAGTATTTT. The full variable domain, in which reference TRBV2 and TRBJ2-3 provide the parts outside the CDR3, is EPEVTQTPSHQVTQMGQEVILRCVPISNHLYFYWYRQILGQKVEFLVSFYNNEISEKSEIFDDQFSVERPDGSNFTLKIRSTKLEDSAMYFCASIGGTGVADTQYFGPGTRLTVL.

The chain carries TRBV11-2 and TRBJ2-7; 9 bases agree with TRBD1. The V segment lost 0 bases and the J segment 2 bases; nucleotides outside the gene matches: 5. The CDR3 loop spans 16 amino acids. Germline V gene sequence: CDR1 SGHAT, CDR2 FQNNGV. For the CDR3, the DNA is TGTGCCAGCAGCTTAGAAGCGGGACAGGGTCCCTACGAGCAGTACTTC. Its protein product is CASSLEAGQGPYEQYF.

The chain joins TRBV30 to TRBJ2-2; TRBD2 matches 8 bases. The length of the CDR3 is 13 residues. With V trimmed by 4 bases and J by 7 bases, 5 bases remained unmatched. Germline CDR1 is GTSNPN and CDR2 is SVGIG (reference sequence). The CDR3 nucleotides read TGTGCCTGGAACTGGGCGGGAGGCGGGGAGCTGTTTTTT. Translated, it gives CAWNWAGGGELFF.

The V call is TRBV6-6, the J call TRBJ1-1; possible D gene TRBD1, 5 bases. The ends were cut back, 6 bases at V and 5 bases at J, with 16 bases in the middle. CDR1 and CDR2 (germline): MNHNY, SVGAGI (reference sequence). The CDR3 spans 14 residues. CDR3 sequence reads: CASSLRGVSTEAFF. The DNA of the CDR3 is TGTGCCAGCAGCCTTCGGGGGGTTAGTACTGAAGCTTTCTTT.

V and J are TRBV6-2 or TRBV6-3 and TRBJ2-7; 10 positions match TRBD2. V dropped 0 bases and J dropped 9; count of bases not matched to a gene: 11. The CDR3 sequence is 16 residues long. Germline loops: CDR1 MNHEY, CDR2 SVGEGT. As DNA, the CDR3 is TGTGCCAGCAGTTACTCGTCCCCTAGCGGGAGAGCCGGGCAGTACTTC. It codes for CASSYSSPSGRAGQYF.

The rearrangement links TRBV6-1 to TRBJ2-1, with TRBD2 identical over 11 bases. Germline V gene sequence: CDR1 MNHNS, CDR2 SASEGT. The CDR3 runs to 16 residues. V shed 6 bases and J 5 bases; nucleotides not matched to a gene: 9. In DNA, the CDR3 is TGTGCCAGCAGAGAATTAGCGGGGGGGCATAACAATGAGCAGTTCTTC. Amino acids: CASRELAGGHNNEQFF.

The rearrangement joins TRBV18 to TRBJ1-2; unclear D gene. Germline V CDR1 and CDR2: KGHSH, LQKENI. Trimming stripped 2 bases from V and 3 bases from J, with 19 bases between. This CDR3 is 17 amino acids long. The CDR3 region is CASSPGVGKDWDYGYTF. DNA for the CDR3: TGTGCCAGCTCACCAGGAGTAGGAAAGGATTGGGACTATGGCTACACCTTC.

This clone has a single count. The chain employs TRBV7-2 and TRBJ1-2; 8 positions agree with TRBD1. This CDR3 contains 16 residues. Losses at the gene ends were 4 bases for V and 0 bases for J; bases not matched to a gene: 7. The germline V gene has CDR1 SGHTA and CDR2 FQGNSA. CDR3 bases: TGTGCCAGCAGCTCCTACTACAGGGGGACTAACTATGGCTACACCTTC. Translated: CASSSYYRGTNYGYTF.

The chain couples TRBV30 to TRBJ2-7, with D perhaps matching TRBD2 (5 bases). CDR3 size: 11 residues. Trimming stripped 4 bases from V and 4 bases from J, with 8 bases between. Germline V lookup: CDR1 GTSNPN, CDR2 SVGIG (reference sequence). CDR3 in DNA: TGTGCCTGGAAGAGGGAGTACGAGCAGTACTTC. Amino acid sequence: CAWKREYEQYF.

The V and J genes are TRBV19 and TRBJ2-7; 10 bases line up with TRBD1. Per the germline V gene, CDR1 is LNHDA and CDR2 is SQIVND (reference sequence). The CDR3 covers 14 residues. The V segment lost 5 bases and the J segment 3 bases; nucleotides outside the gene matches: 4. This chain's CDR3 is CASSADRGSYEQYF. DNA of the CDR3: TGTGCCAGTAGTGCGGACAGGGGGAGCTACGAGCAGTACTTC.

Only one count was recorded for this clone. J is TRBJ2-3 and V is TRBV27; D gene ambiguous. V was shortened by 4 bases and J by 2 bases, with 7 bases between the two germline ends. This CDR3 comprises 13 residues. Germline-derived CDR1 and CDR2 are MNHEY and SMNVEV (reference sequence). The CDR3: CASSSRFTDTQYF. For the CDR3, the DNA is TGTGCCAGCAGTTCCAGGTTCACAGATACGCAGTATTTT.

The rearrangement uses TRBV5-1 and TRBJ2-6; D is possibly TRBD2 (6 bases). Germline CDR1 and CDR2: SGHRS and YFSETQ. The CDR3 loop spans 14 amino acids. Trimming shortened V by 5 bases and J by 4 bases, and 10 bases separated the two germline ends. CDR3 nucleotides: TGCGCCAGCAGTAGGGAGGCCGGGGCCAACGTCCTGACTTTC. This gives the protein CASSREAGANVLTF.